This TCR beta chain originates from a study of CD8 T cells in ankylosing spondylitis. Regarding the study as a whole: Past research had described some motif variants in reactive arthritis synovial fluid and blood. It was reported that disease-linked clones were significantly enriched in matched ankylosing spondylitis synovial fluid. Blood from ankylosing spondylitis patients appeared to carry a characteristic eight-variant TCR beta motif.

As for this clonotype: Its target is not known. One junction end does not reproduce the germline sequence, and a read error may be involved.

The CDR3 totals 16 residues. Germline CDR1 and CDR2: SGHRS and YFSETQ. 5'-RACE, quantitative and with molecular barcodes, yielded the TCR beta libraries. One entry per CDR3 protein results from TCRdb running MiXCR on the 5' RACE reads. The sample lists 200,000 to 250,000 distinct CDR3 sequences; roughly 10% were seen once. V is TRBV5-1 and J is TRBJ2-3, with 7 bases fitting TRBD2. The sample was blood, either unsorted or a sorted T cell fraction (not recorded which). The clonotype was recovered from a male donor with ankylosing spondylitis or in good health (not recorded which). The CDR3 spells CASSLYTGGITDTHYF. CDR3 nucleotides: TGCGCCAGCAGCTTGTACACGGGAGGAATCACAGATACGCATTATTTT. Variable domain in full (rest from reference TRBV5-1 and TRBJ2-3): KAGVTQTPRYLIKTRGQQVTLSCSPISGHRSVSWYQQTPGQGLQFLFEYFSETQRNKGNFPGRFSGRQFSNSRSEMNVSTLELGDSALYLCASSLYTGGITDTHYFGPGTRLTVL.